Below, 32 T cell receptor beta chains from the same sample are listed, as sequenced in a study of patients and donors after allogeneic stem cell transplantation. MiXCR, run by TCRdb on the RT-PCR reads, gives a single entry per CDR3 protein. The sample gives around 200,000 distinct CDR3 sequences, around 40% of which show up once; 11% is in the top ten. What was sequenced was blood, either unsorted or a sorted T cell fraction (not recorded which). All receptors derive from a human donor who was either an allogeneic HSCT recipient or a stem cell or donor lymphocyte infusion donor (not recorded which). It is not recorded whose cells these are; they may come from a transplant donor.

The chain recombines TRBV6-2 or TRBV6-3 with TRBJ1-1, with TRBD1 as a possible D gene (5 bases). Germline V gene data show CDR1 as MNHEY and CDR2 as SVGEGT. The length of the CDR3 is 14 residues. The germline V and J ends were trimmed by 6 bases and 7 bases, with 18 bases remaining between them. The CDR3 DNA reads TGTGCCAGCAGCCCAGGCTCCCGGGGCGATGAAGCTTTCTTT. Translating gives CASSPGSRGDEAFF.

This clonotype has only a few counts. The chain recombines TRBV29-1 with TRBJ1-1; D gene uncertain. Germline lookup yields CDR1 SQVTM and CDR2 ANQGSEA. The CDR3 covers 10 residues. With 5 bases removed from V and 10 bases from J, the gap between germline ends came to 11 bases. The CDR3 reads CSVYRRGAFF. DNA for the CDR3: TGCAGCGTTTACCGCCGGGGAGCTTTCTTT.

The V and J genes are TRBV20-1 and TRBJ1-3; no reliable D call. Germline values: CDR1 DFQATT, CDR2 SNEGSKA (reference sequence). The length of the CDR3 is 13 residues. Trimming removed 4 bases from V and 0 bases from J, with 7 bases in between. The CDR3 DNA reads as TGCAGTGCTATCACCCGCTCTGGAAACACCATATATTTT. Amino acids: CSAITRSGNTIYF.

This clonotype was recorded once. The rearrangement links TRBV20-1 to TRBJ1-2; 7 nucleotides line up with TRBD1. CDR1 and CDR2 from the germline V gene are DFQATT and SNEGSKA (reference sequence). This CDR3 is built from 17 residues. V lost 0 bases, J lost 2 bases, and 12 bases stayed unmatched. In DNA form, the CDR3 reads TGCAGTGCTAGAGATCCTACCCAGGGACAGACGAACTATGGCTACACCTTC. Its translation: CSARDPTQGQTNYGYTF.

This clonotype was seen a single time. The V and J genes are TRBV7-2 and TRBJ1-1; TRBD1 might be the D (6 bases). There are 15 residues in the CDR3. The V end was cut by 4 bases, the J end by 1 base, with 13 bases between. Germline V gene data show CDR1 as SGHTA and CDR2 as FQGNSA. CDR3 bases: TGTGCCAGCAGCTCCACAGGGACCTCGAACACTGAAGCTTTCTTT. Its translation is CASSSTGTSNTEAFF.

The chain couples TRBV4-1 to TRBJ1-4, with D hard to call. V shed 1 base and J shed 3 bases, with 9 bases lying between them. The germline V gene has CDR1 MGHRA and CDR2 YSYEKL. The CDR3 contains 15 residues. DNA for the CDR3: TGCGCCAGCAGCCAAGGGTGGGAGGCTAATGAAAAACTGTTTTTT. Its translation is CASSQGWEANEKLFF.

The V gene is TRBV20-1, the J gene TRBJ1-5, with D uncertain. The CDR3 loop spans 15 amino acids. V gave up 6 bases and J gave up 3 bases, with 18 bases separating them. Looked up from germline, CDR1 is DFQATT and CDR2 is SNEGSKA (reference sequence). CDR3 nucleotide sequence: TGCAGTGCCCTGGTATCGGGGTGGGTCAATCAGCCCCAGCATTTT. The encoded protein is CSALVSGWVNQPQHF.

V and J are TRBV4-2 and TRBJ2-4; no reliable D call. V was shortened by 0 bases and J by 7 bases, with 13 bases between the two germline ends. Germline loops: CDR1 LGHNA, CDR2 YNFKEQ. CDR3 length: 15 residues. The CDR3 spells CASSQDTAVLNIQYF. CDR3 DNA: TGTGCCAGCAGCCAAGATACCGCCGTTCTTAACATTCAGTACTTC.

On this clonotype itself: An end of the junction differs from the germline gene, which may be a read error. J is TRBJ2-7 and V is TRBV9, with TRBD1 identical over 9 bases. The germline CDR1 and CDR2 sequences are SGDLS and YYNGEE. This CDR3 contains 16 residues. This CDR3 reads CASSQHRDREFGEQYF. CDR3 nucleotide sequence: TGCGCCAGCAGCCAACACCGGGACAGGGAGTTCGGCGAGCAGTACTTC.

The CDR3 protein is CASSYGQFYNEQFF. For the CDR3, the DNA is TGTGCCAGCAGTTACGGACAGTTCTACAATGAGCAGTTCTTC. V and J are TRBV12-3 or TRBV12-4 and TRBJ2-1; D is perhaps TRBD1 (6 bases). This CDR3 is built from 14 residues. The ends were cut back, 4 bases at V and 3 bases at J, with 10 bases in the middle.

The rearrangement links TRBV5-1 to TRBJ1-2; TRBD1 agrees at 9 bases. The germline CDR1 and CDR2 sequences are SGHRS and YFSETQ. CDR3 length: 15 residues. The J segment lost 4 bases and the V segment lost 4 bases, leaving 8 bases of the junction unmatched. The chain's CDR3 is CASSRGQGRVYGYTF. The CDR3, as DNA: TGCGCCAGCAGCCGGGGACAGGGTCGGGTCTATGGCTACACCTTC.

The V gene is TRBV6-6, the J gene TRBJ1-4; D gene unclear. Germline V gene sequence: CDR1 MNHNY, CDR2 SVGAGI (reference sequence). The CDR3 covers 13 residues. With 2 bases removed from V and 6 bases from J, the gap between germline ends came to 7 bases. This CDR3 is CASSYRGYEKLFF. The DNA of the CDR3 is TGTGCCAGCAGTTACCGAGGATATGAAAAACTGTTTTTT.

This clonotype has a count of ten or more. The CDR3 nucleotides are TGTGCCAGCAGCCCTAGCACAGATACGCAGTATTTT. It yields the protein CASSPSTDTQYF. V is TRBV12-3 or TRBV12-4 and J is TRBJ2-3, with D unclear. V lost 6 bases to trimming and J lost 0 bases, with 4 bases between them. There are 12 residues in the CDR3.

This clonotype occurred a few times. V is TRBV24-1 and J is TRBJ2-2; D unclear. The CDR3 spans 14 residues. The V gene lost 4 bases and the J gene lost 4 bases, with 9 bases spanning the gap. The V gene's germline CDR1 is KGHDR and CDR2 SFDVKD. CDR3 nucleotide sequence: TGTGCCACCAGTGAAAGCACCCTCACCGGGGAGCTGTTTTTT. Residues: CATSESTLTGELFF.

The gene calls are TRBV4-1 and TRBJ1-1; the D gene is possibly TRBD1 (6 bases). V lost 2 bases, J lost 5 bases, and 15 bases lay in between. The CDR3 covers 15 residues. CDR1 and CDR2 (germline): MGHRA, YSYEKL. CDR3 sequence reads: CASSQRVQGLTEAFF. Here the CDR3 DNA reads TGCGCCAGCAGCCAAAGGGTACAGGGCTTGACTGAAGCTTTCTTT.

This chain uses TRBV9 with TRBJ2-1; 9 positions match TRBD1. Losses at the gene ends were 3 bases for V and 12 bases for J; bases not matched to a gene: 13. The CDR3 is 15 amino acids. Looked up from germline, CDR1 is SGDLS and CDR2 is YYNGEE. CDR3 nucleotides: TGTGCCAGCAGCGAGGGGATGCCGGGACAGGGAACGCAGTTCTTC. It encodes CASSEGMPGQGTQFF.

The gene calls are TRBV20-1 and TRBJ1-1; 7 positions match TRBD1. CDR3 length: 13 amino acids. Losses at the gene ends were 3 bases for V and 6 bases for J; bases not matched to a gene: 7. CDR1 is DFQATT, CDR2 SNEGSKA, per germline (reference sequence). CDR3 nucleotide sequence: TGCAGTGCTAGGAATTCTCAGGGGGCTGAAGCTTTCTTT. It encodes CSARNSQGAEAFF.

This clonotype was observed a handful of times. The J gene is TRBJ1-1, the V gene TRBV12-3 or TRBV12-4; D possibly corresponds to TRBD1 (6 bases). The CDR3 covers 13 residues. V gave up 8 bases and J gave up 3 bases, with 13 bases separating them. This CDR3 reads CASGGQLDTEAFF. Here the CDR3 DNA reads TGTGCCAGCGGAGGACAGTTGGACACTGAAGCTTTCTTT.

This clonotype came up a few times. The V and J genes are TRBV7-6 and TRBJ2-3, with 7 bases aligning to TRBD1. This CDR3 region has 14 residues. The trim removed 4 bases at V and 2 bases at J, leaving 3 bases unmatched. Germline assignment: CDR1 SGHVS and CDR2 FNYEAQ. CDR3 loop: CASSSTGPTDTQYF. CDR3 DNA: TGTGCCAGCAGCTCGACAGGGCCCACAGATACGCAGTATTTT.

The chain is built from TRBV12-3 or TRBV12-4 and TRBJ2-7; D is unclear. The CDR3 runs 13 residues. V was cut by 5 bases and J by 2 bases, with 10 bases left in between. The CDR3 coding sequence is TGTGCCAGCAGTGGGGTCGGAGCCTACGAGCAGTACTTC. This gives the protein CASSGVGAYEQYF.

This chain uses TRBV5-1 with TRBJ2-5; maybe TRBD2 (5 bases). Germline CDR1 SGHRS, CDR2 YFSETQ. Between the trimmed V and J ends, which lost 1 base and 5 bases, there was a span of 24 bases. The CDR3 is 18 residues long. DNA for the CDR3: TGCGCCAGCAGCTTGAGGCCGGTATACTCCCGCGGGCGGGAGACCCAGTACTTC. It yields the protein CASSLRPVYSRGRETQYF.

The CDR3 DNA is TGTGCCAGCAGTTTATTGGTTACACGCAATCAGCCCCAGCATTTT. This sequence encodes CASSLLVTRNQPQHF. This chain links TRBV28 with TRBJ1-5; D gene ambiguous. From germline, CDR1 is MDHEN and CDR2 SYDVKM. V was shortened by 1 base and J by 2 bases, with 9 bases between the two germline ends. The CDR3 loop spans 15 amino acids.

The chain has TRBV5-1 and TRBJ2-2, with TRBD1 as a possible D gene (6 bases). The germline V and J ends were trimmed by 4 bases and 0 bases, with 13 bases remaining between them. This CDR3 spans 16 amino acids. Germline CDR1 reads SGHRS; CDR2 reads YFSETQ. In DNA, the CDR3 is TGCGCCAGCAGCCTTCAGGGGAGCCCGAACACCGGGGAGCTGTTTTTT. Protein sequence: CASSLQGSPNTGELFF.

This clonotype was counted a few times. The V call is TRBV10-3, the J call TRBJ2-1; the D is unclear. CDR1 is ENHRY, CDR2 SYGVKD, per germline. The V end lost 7 bases, the J end lost 7 bases, and 17 bases lay between the germline ends. The CDR3 totals 14 residues. The CDR3 DNA reads as TGTGCCATCATCCCGTTACAGAAGACTAATGAGCAGTTCTTC. Translated, it gives CAIIPLQKTNEQFF.

At least ten counts were recorded for this clonotype. CDR3 in amino acids: CSARSRGRNYGYTF. Written as DNA, the CDR3 is TGCAGTGCTAGGTCGCGGGGTAGGAACTATGGCTACACCTTC. The rearrangement joins TRBV20-1 to TRBJ1-2, with no clear D. The CDR3 has 14 residues. Germline V gene sequence: CDR1 DFQATT, CDR2 SNEGSKA (reference sequence). Between the trimmed V and J ends, which lost 3 bases and 2 bases, there was a span of 13 bases.

DNA for the CDR3: TGTGCCATCATCGCTGGGGCAGGAGAACACAATGAGCAGTTCTTC. Translation: CAIIAGAGEHNEQFF. The chain recombines TRBV10-3 with TRBJ2-1, with TRBD1 as a possible D gene (5 bases). Germline-derived CDR1 and CDR2 are ENHRY and SYGVKD. V lost 7 bases and J 5 bases, leaving 18 bases between the germline ends. The CDR3 totals 15 residues.

J is TRBJ2-1 and V is TRBV10-3; 10 bases line up with TRBD2. The CDR3 has 15 residues. V gave up 6 bases and J gave up 3 bases; unmatched junction bases: 5. The V gene's germline CDR1 is ENHRY and CDR2 SYGVKD. CDR3 coding DNA: TGTGCCATCAGCGAGAGCGGGGGGGTCTACAATGAGCAGTTCTTC. Amino acid sequence: CAISESGGVYNEQFF.

The chain joins TRBV20-1 to TRBJ2-7; weak D call: TRBD1 (6 bases). CDR1 and CDR2 (germline): DFQATT, SNEGSKA (reference sequence). CDR3 length: 13 amino acids. V lost 7 bases and J 0 bases, leaving 13 bases between the germline ends. CDR3 loop: CSGYRASSYEQYF. The DNA of the CDR3 is TGCAGTGGGTACAGGGCTAGCTCCTACGAGCAGTACTTC.

This clonotype was observed at least ten times. The genes are TRBV28 and TRBJ2-7; D possibly corresponds to TRBD2 (5 bases). Germline V gene sequence: CDR1 MDHEN, CDR2 SYDVKM. CDR3 length: 16 residues. Trimming pared 5 bases from V and 4 bases from J, leaving 21 bases between. The CDR3 bases are TGTGCCAGCAGTCCCTCCGGGGTAGCTCGTCGTTACGAGCAGTACTTC. This encodes CASSPSGVARRYEQYF.

This chain connects TRBV7-9 to TRBJ2-2; D may match TRBD1 or TRBD2 (5 bases each). The ends were cut back, 4 bases at V and 0 bases at J, with 18 bases in the middle. Germline V CDR1 and CDR2: SEHNR, FQNEAQ (reference sequence). The CDR3 extends over 18 amino acids. The CDR3: CASSSLSARGANTGELFF. As DNA, the CDR3 is TGTGCCAGCAGCTCCCTTAGCGCCCGGGGCGCGAACACCGGGGAGCTGTTTTTT.

This rearrangement joins TRBV7-8 to TRBJ1-1, with unresolved D. The germline V and J ends were trimmed by 5 bases and 1 base, with 11 bases remaining between them. This CDR3 contains 14 residues. CDR1 SGHVS and CDR2 FQNEAQ come from the germline V gene. The CDR3 nucleotides read TGTGCCAGCAGCCTGCGGGCGACGAACACTGAAGCTTTCTTT. This sequence encodes CASSLRATNTEAFF.

The chain uses TRBV20-1 and TRBJ2-3; the D is unclear. The V gene lost 1 base and the J gene lost 1 base, with 12 bases spanning the gap. CDR1 DFQATT and CDR2 SNEGSKA come from the germline V gene (reference sequence). CDR3 size: 15 residues. The CDR3 DNA follows: TGCAGTGCTAGAGCGCTTCGTGTACGCACAGATACGCAGTATTTT. Translation: CSARALRVRTDTQYF.